This entry concerns a single T cell receptor (beta chain). The record originates from a study of blood T cell repertoires in COVID-19. The assay was immunoSEQ multiplex PCR, and TCRdb's table has in-frame clones only and misses some. The sample shows approximately 210,000 clones, roughly 84% of them seen only once. Germline V gene data show CDR1 as MDHEN and CDR2 as SYDVKM. Trimming removed 5 bases from V and 9 bases from J; junction bases left unmatched: 4. The CDR3 is 14 amino acids. Sequences were obtained from peripheral blood. The TCR was taken from a man in his forties with active or convalescent COVID-19. The chain links TRBV28 to TRBJ1-6; TRBD1 aligns across 10 bases. This chain's CDR3 is CASSARDRGSPLHF. CDR3 DNA: TGTGCCAGCAGTGCCCGGGACAGGGGTTCACCCCTCCACTTT.